These 23 T cell receptor beta chains share one sample of origin, sequenced in a study of shared clonotypes between healthy human individuals. The repertoire was sequenced with immunoSEQ multiplex PCR; TCRdb's copy has only in-frame clones and lacks some. The repertoire has about 480,000 clones, about 80% of them found once; the top ten carry under 15%. What was sequenced was PBMCs. The receptors were gathered from a woman in her forties in good health. Some clones in this sample may be carry-over from other donors' samples.

V is TRBV4-1 and J is TRBJ2-7, with 7 bases lining up with TRBD2. Unmatched junction bases numbered 14, after V lost 1 base and J lost 5 bases. The CDR3 loop spans 17 amino acids. CDR1 and CDR2 (germline): MGHRA, YSYEKL. The CDR3 coding sequence is TGCGCCAGCAGCCAAGGAGATGGCGGGAGTGTGTCCCACGAGCAGTACTTC. It is translated as CASSQGDGGSVSHEQYF.

This clone was picked up one time. The J gene is TRBJ2-5, the V gene TRBV6-5; D unclear. Germline-derived CDR1 and CDR2 are MNHEY and SVGAGI. V lost 4 bases and J 1 base, leaving 10 bases between the germline ends. The length of the CDR3 is 14 residues. The DNA of the CDR3 is TGTGCCAGCAGTTTGGACCTCGCCCAAGAGACCCAGTACTTC. It yields the protein CASSLDLAQETQYF.

The sample holds a few counts of this clone. The V gene is TRBV7-8, the J gene TRBJ2-7; no firm D call. The CDR3 covers 14 residues. Germline-derived CDR1 and CDR2 are SGHVS and FQNEAQ. V shed 0 bases and J shed 6 bases, with 12 bases lying between them. The CDR3: CASSLASLGSEQYF. CDR3 DNA sequence: TGTGCCAGCAGCTTAGCGAGTTTAGGTAGCGAGCAGTACTTC.

This clone appeared once. This rearrangement joins TRBV27 to TRBJ2-2; maybe TRBD1 (6 bases). Germline lookup yields CDR1 MNHEY and CDR2 SMNVEV (reference sequence). The CDR3 extends over 15 amino acids. Between the trimmed V and J ends, which lost 5 bases and 4 bases, there was a span of 14 bases. CDR3 nucleotide sequence: TGTGCCAGCAGTCCATCGGACAGCACCACCGGGGAGCTGTTTTTT. Residues: CASSPSDSTTGELFF.

V gene TRBV2 combines with J gene TRBJ1-1, with 8 bases matching TRBD1. J lost 1 base, V lost 4 bases, and 5 bases had no gene match. The CDR3 extends over 15 amino acids. The germline V gene has CDR1 SNHLY and CDR2 FYNNEI. CDR3 loop: CASSAHDRGNTEAFF. The CDR3 DNA is TGTGCCAGCAGTGCCCACGACAGGGGGAACACTGAAGCTTTCTTT.

This chain joins TRBV19 and TRBJ1-1; TRBD1 aligns across 8 bases. The CDR3 extends over 14 amino acids. The germline CDR1 and CDR2 sequences are LNHDA and SQIVND (reference sequence). J gave up 5 bases and V 6 bases, and 8 bases lay outside the gene matches. DNA for the CDR3: TGTGCCAGTAGCCTCGGGACAGGAAATACTGAAGCTTTCTTT. Amino acid sequence: CASSLGTGNTEAFF.

To note about this clone: This may be a read error: a much more frequent sequence differs by one nucleotide. The V and J genes are TRBV28 and TRBJ2-7; D is unclear. CDR1 is MDHEN, CDR2 SYDVKM, per germline. The ends were cut back, 3 bases at V and 3 bases at J, with 3 bases in the middle. This CDR3 is 11 amino acids long. In DNA, the CDR3 is TGTGCCAGCAGTTTTCTCTACGAGCAGTACTTC. This codes for CASSFLYEQYF.

This rearrangement joins TRBV30 to TRBJ2-3; no definite D call. Trimming pared 2 bases from V and 0 bases from J, leaving 9 bases between. The CDR3 runs to 14 residues. Per germline, CDR1 GTSNPN and CDR2 SVGIG (reference sequence). The CDR3 region has the DNA TGTGCCTGGAGTTTACTTCATAGCACAGATACGCAGTATTTT. Protein: CAWSLLHSTDTQYF.

The J gene is TRBJ2-1, the V gene TRBV7-8, with 8 bases that match TRBD2. V trimming: 4 bases; J trimming: 5 bases; junction bases outside the gene matches: 10. CDR3 length: 16 amino acids. Germline CDR1 SGHVS, CDR2 FQNEAQ. The CDR3: CASSSLRQRENNEQFF. The CDR3 bases are TGTGCCAGCAGCTCACTGAGACAGCGGGAGAACAATGAGCAGTTCTTC.

This chain uses TRBV15 with TRBJ1-2; 8 nucleotides agree with TRBD1. CDR1 and CDR2 from the germline V gene are LNHNV and YYDKDF (reference sequence). V dropped 0 bases and J dropped 7; count of bases not matched to a gene: 4. The CDR3 length is 14 residues. This chain's CDR3 is CATSRDSTGVGYTF. CDR3 DNA sequence: TGTGCCACCAGCAGAGACTCGACAGGGGTTGGCTACACCTTC.

The CDR3 is CASSSNSGNTIYF. CDR3 DNA sequence: TGTGCCAGCAGTAGTAACTCTGGAAACACCATATATTTT. The chain carries TRBV2 and TRBJ1-3; no reliable D call. The length of the CDR3 is 13 residues. Looked up from germline, CDR1 is SNHLY and CDR2 is FYNNEI. V gave up 5 bases and J gave up 0 bases, with 5 bases separating them.

The gene calls are TRBV10-2 and TRBJ1-2; 9 nucleotides line up with TRBD1. Trimming removed 6 bases from V and 0 bases from J; junction bases left unmatched: 8. Germline V gene sequence: CDR1 WSHSY, CDR2 SAAADI. The CDR3 is 16 amino acids. The CDR3 spells CASRETGGASNYGYTF. In nucleotides, the CDR3 is TGCGCCAGCAGAGAAACAGGGGGCGCGTCTAACTATGGCTACACCTTC.

In its sample, this clone was seen a few times. The chain recombines TRBV5-1 with TRBJ1-1; no firm D call. With 4 bases removed from V and 2 bases from J, the gap between germline ends came to 18 bases. The CDR3 consists of 16 residues. In germline, CDR1 is SGHRS, CDR2 YFSETQ. CDR3: CASSPGRAVGNTEAFF. CDR3 in DNA: TGCGCCAGCAGCCCAGGCCGGGCGGTGGGTAACACTGAAGCTTTCTTT.

The CDR3 nucleotides read TGTGCCAGCAGCGTAGCTCAGGGGGCACCTAATGAAAAACTGTTTTTT. Residues: CASSVAQGAPNEKLFF. The chain has TRBV9 and TRBJ1-4; 8 bases map to TRBD1. The CDR3 length is 16 residues. With V trimmed by 0 bases and J by 3 bases, 4 bases remained unmatched. Germline V lookup: CDR1 SGDLS, CDR2 YYNGEE.

The chain couples TRBV5-4 to TRBJ2-6; D gene uncertain. The V and J ends lost 5 bases and 0 bases respectively, with 15 bases between them. CDR3 length: 17 amino acids. Germline assignment: CDR1 SGHNT and CDR2 YYREEE (reference sequence). CDR3 protein: CASRTNRIRSGANVLTF. CDR3 DNA sequence: TGTGCCAGCAGAACGAATCGAATCCGCTCTGGGGCCAACGTCCTGACTTTC.

The V and J genes are TRBV28 and TRBJ2-3, with 7 bases identical to TRBD2. CDR3 length equals 15 residues. In germline, CDR1 is MDHEN, CDR2 SYDVKM. V trimming: 6 bases; J trimming: 2 bases; junction bases outside the gene matches: 8. CDR3 DNA sequence: TGTGCCAGCAGACGTCTAGCGGAGAACACAGATACGCAGTATTTT. Its translation is CASRRLAENTDTQYF. The full variable domain, in which reference TRBV28 and TRBJ2-3 provide the parts outside the CDR3, is DVKVTQSSRYLVKRTGEKVFLECVQDMDHENMFWYRQDPGLGLRLIYFSYDVKMKEKGDIPEGYSVSREKKERFSLILESASTNQTSMYLCASRRLAENTDTQYFGPGTRLTVL.

The V gene is TRBV7-9, the J gene TRBJ2-7, with a possible D match to TRBD2 (5 bases). The CDR3 length is 14 residues. Trimming took 2 bases from V and 5 from J, leaving 13 bases between them. Germline V gene lookup returns CDR1 SEHNR and CDR2 FQNEAQ (reference sequence). CDR3 coding DNA: TGTGCCAGCAGCTTAAGAGGGTTTTTCGACGAGCAGTACTTC. This gives the protein CASSLRGFFDEQYF.

This clone has only a few counts. The chain combines TRBV30 with TRBJ2-7, with 7 bases fitting TRBD2. Per germline, CDR1 GTSNPN and CDR2 SVGIG (reference sequence). This CDR3 region has 11 residues. The ends lost 7 bases at V and 2 bases at J; junction bases unmatched: 2. CDR3 sequence reads: CASGGTYEQYF. For the CDR3, the DNA is TGTGCCTCGGGAGGTACCTACGAGCAGTACTTC. The variable domain in full, completed from reference TRBV30 and TRBJ2-7, reads SQTIHQWPATLVQPVGSPLSLECTVEGTSNPNLYWYRQAAGRGLQLLFYSVGIGQISSEVPQNLSASRPQDRQFILSSKKLLLSDSGFYLCASGGTYEQYFGPGTRLTVT.

This clone appeared a single time. A far larger clone is only one base removed, so a read error is likely. The chain joins TRBV4-1 to TRBJ2-7; D may correspond to TRBD1 or TRBD2 (5 bases each). CDR3 size: 15 residues. In germline, CDR1 is MGHRA, CDR2 YSYEKL. The CDR3 DNA is TGCGCCAGCAGCCGGTTAGGGGACGGGGCCTATGAGCAGTACTTC. Translating it yields CASSRLGDGAYEQYF.

The V and J genes are TRBV27 and TRBJ1-1, with no clear D. CDR3 length: 15 amino acids. Trimming shortened V by 5 bases and J by 4 bases, and 17 bases separated the two germline ends. The V gene's germline CDR1 is MNHEY and CDR2 SMNVEV (reference sequence). CDR3 sequence (DNA): TGTGCCAGCAGTCCTTCCGCTTGGGGAGGCACTGAAGCTTTCTTT. Its protein is CASSPSAWGGTEAFF.

This chain connects TRBV5-1 to TRBJ1-3; 7 bases are a match to TRBD1. Germline V gene lookup returns CDR1 SGHRS and CDR2 YFSETQ. This CDR3 has 16 amino acids. J lost 2 bases, V lost 0 bases, and 5 bases had no gene match. CDR3 loop: CASSLGQGLPGNTIYF. The CDR3 DNA follows: TGCGCCAGCAGCTTGGGACAGGGCTTACCTGGAAACACCATATATTTT. Full variable domain (outside the CDR3, taken from reference TRBV5-1 and TRBJ1-3): KAGVTQTPRYLIKTRGQQVTLSCSPISGHRSVSWYQQTPGQGLQFLFEYFSETQRNKGNFPGRFSGRQFSNSRSEMNVSTLELGDSALYLCASSLGQGLPGNTIYFGEGSWLTVV.

This clone was detected once. J is TRBJ2-4 and V is TRBV11-2; no clear D. The germline V and J ends were trimmed by 0 bases and 0 bases, with 15 bases remaining between them. The CDR3 is made up of 18 amino acids. Germline loops: CDR1 SGHAT, CDR2 FQNNGV. DNA for the CDR3: TGTGCCAGCAGCTTAGACCTTCCTCCGCGCCAAGCCAAAAACATTCAGTACTTC. This gives the protein CASSLDLPPRQAKNIQYF.

This chain uses TRBV11-3 with TRBJ2-7, with D perhaps TRBD1 or TRBD2 (5 bases each). The CDR3 covers 15 residues. Trimming pared 1 base from V and 2 bases from J, leaving 12 bases between. Germline V lookup: CDR1 SGHNT, CDR2 YENEEA. In nucleotides, the CDR3 is TGTGCCAGCAGCTTAGCAGGTCAGGGAGCCTACGAGCAGTACTTC. The encoded protein is CASSLAGQGAYEQYF. The full variable domain, completed using reference TRBV11-3 and TRBJ2-7, is EAGVVQSPRYKIIEKKQPVAFWCNPISGHNTLYWYLQNLGQGPELLIRYENEEAVDDSQLPKDRFSAERLKGVDSTLKIQPAELGDSAVYLCASSLAGQGAYEQYFGPGTRLTVT.